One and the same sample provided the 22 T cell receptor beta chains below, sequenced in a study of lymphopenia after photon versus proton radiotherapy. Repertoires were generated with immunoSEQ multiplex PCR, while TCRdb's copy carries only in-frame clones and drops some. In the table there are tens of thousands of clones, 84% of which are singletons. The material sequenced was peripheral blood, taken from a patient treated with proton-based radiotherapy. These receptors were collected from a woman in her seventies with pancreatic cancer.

The CDR3 sequence is CASSSLRLTAETQYF. The CDR3 DNA follows: TGTGCCAGCAGTTCACTCAGACTTACAGCGGAGACCCAGTACTTC. The chain carries TRBV28 and TRBJ2-5; D gene uncertain. The CDR3 spans 15 residues. The germline gives CDR1 MDHEN, CDR2 SYDVKM. Trimming pared 4 bases from V and 5 bases from J, leaving 17 bases between.

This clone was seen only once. The CDR3 sequence: CASGFVQLAKNIQYF. CDR3 in DNA: TGTGCCAGTGGGTTCGTCCAGCTAGCCAAAAACATTCAGTACTTC. The rearrangement joins TRBV2 to TRBJ2-4; D remains unclear. Germline V lookup: CDR1 SNHLY, CDR2 FYNNEI. Trimming pared 9 bases from V and 0 bases from J, leaving 15 bases between. This CDR3 region has 15 residues.

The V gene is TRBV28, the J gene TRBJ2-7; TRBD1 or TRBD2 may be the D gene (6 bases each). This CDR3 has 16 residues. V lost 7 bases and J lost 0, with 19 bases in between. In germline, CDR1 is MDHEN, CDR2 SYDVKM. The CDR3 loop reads CASNPQGGPSSYEQYF. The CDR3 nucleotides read TGTGCCAGCAATCCCCAAGGGGGGCCTAGCTCCTACGAGCAGTACTTC.

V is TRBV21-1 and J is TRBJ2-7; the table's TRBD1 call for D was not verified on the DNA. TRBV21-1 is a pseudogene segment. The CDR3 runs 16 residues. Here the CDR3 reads CASSKSQPGQTHEQYF. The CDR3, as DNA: TGTGCCAGCAGCAAATCACAACCGGGACAGACACACGAGCAGTACTTC.

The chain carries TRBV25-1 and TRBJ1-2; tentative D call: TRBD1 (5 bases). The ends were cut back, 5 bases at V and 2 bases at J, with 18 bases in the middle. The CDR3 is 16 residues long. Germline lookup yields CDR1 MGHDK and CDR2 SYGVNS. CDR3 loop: CASSFPDNSLNYGYTF. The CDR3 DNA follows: TGTGCCAGCAGTTTCCCGGACAACTCCTTAAACTATGGCTACACCTTC.

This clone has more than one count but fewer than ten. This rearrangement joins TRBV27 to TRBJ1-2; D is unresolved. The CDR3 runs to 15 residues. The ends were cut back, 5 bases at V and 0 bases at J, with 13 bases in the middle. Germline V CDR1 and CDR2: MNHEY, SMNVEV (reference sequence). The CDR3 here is CASSPQPEANYGYTF. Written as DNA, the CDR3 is TGTGCCAGCAGTCCACAACCGGAGGCTAACTATGGCTACACCTTC.

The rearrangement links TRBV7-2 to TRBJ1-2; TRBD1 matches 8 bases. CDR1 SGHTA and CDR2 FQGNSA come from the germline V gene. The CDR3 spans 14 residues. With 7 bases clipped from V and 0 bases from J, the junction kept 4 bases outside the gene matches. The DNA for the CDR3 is TGTGCCAGCACCGGGGACAGGACTAACTATGGCTACACCTTC. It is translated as CASTGDRTNYGYTF.

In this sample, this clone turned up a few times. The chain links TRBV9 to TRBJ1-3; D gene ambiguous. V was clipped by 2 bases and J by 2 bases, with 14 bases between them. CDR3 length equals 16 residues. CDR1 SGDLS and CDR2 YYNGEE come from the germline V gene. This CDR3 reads CASSVDQFGPGNTIYF. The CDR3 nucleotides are TGTGCCAGCAGCGTGGATCAGTTCGGGCCTGGAAACACCATATATTTT.

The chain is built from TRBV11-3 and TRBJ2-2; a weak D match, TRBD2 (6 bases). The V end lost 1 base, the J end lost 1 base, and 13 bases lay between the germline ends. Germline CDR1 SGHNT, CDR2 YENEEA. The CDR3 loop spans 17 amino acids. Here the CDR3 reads CASSLVWGGKNTGELFF. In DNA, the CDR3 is TGTGCCAGCAGCTTAGTATGGGGCGGGAAGAACACCGGGGAGCTGTTTTTT.

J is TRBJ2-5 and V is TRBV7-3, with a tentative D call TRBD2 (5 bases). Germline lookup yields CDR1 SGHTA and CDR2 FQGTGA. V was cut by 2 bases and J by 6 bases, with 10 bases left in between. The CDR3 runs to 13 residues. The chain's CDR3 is CASSLESGKTQYF. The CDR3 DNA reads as TGTGCCAGCAGCTTAGAAAGCGGAAAGACCCAGTACTTC. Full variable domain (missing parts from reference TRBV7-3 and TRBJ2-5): GAGVSQTPSNKVTEKGKYVELRCDPISGHTALYWYRQSLGQGPEFLIYFQGTGAADDSGLPNDRFFAVRPEGSVSTLKIQRTERGDSAVYLCASSLESGKTQYFGPGTRLLVL.

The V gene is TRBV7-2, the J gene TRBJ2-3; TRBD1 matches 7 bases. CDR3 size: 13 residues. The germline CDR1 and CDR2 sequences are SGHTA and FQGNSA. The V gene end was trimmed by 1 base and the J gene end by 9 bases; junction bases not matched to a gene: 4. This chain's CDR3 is CASSLDRGGTQYF. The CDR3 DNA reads TGTGCCAGCAGCTTAGACAGGGGTGGCACGCAGTATTTT.

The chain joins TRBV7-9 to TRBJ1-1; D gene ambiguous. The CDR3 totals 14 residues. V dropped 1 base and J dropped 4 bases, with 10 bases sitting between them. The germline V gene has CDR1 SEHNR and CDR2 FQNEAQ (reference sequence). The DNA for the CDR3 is TGTGCCAGCAGCTTAGGTTGGCTTGGCACTGAAGCTTTCTTT. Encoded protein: CASSLGWLGTEAFF.

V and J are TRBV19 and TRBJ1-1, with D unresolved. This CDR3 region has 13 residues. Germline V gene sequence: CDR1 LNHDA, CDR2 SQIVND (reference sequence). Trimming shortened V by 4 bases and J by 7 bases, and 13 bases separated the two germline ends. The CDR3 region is CASSRPPENEAFF. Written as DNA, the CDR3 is TGTGCCAGTAGTAGGCCCCCCGAGAATGAAGCTTTCTTT.

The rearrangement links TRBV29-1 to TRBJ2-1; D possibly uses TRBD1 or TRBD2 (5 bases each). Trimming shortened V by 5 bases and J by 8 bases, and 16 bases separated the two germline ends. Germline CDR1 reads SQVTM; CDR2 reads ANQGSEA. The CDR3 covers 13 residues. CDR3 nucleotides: TGCAGCGTTAGGGGAACGGGGTCGCATGAGCAGTTCTTC. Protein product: CSVRGTGSHEQFF.

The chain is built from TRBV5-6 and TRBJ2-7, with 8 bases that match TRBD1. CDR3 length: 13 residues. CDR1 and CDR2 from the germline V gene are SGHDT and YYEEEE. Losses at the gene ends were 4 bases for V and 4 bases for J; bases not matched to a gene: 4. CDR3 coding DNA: TGTGCCAGCAGCCGGACAGGGAGATACGAGCAGTACTTC. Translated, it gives CASSRTGRYEQYF.

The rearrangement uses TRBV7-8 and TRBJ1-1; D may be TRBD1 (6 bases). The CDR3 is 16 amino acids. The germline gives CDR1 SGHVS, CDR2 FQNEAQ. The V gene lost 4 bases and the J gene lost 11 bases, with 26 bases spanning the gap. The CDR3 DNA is TGTGCCAGCAGCTCACTGCCCCGTCTATCTCAGGGGACGGCTTTCTTT. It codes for CASSSLPRLSQGTAFF.

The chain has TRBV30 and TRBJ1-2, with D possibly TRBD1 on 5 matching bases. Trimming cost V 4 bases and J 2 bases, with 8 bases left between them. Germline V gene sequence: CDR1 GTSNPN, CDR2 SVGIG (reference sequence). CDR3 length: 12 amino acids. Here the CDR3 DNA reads TGTGCCTGGATTGACAGCAACTATGGCTACACCTTC. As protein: CAWIDSNYGYTF.

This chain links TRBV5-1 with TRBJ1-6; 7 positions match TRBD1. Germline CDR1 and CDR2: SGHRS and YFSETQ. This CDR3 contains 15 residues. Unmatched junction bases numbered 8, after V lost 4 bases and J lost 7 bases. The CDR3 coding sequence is TGCGCCAGCAGCCCTATAACAGGGGTGAATTCACCCCTCCACTTT. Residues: CASSPITGVNSPLHF.

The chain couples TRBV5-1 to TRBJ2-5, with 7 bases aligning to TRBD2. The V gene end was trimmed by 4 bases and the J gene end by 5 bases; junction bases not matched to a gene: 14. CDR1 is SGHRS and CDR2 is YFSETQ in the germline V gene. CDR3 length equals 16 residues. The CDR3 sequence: CASSSTGGSVRETQYF. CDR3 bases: TGCGCCAGCAGCAGTACGGGAGGTAGCGTACGGGAGACCCAGTACTTC.

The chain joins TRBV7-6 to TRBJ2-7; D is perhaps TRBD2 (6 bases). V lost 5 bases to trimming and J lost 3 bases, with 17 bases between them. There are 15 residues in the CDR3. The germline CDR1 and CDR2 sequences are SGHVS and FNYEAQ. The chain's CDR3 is CASSPGLGGNYEQYF. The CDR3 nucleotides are TGTGCCAGCAGCCCGGGCTTGGGCGGGAACTACGAGCAGTACTTC.

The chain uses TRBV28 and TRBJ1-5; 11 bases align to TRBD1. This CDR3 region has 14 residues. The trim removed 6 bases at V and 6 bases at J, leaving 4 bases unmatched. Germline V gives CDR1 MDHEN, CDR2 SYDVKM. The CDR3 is CASRGQGVVQPQHF. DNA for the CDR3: TGTGCCAGCAGGGGACAGGGGGTGGTTCAGCCCCAGCATTTT.

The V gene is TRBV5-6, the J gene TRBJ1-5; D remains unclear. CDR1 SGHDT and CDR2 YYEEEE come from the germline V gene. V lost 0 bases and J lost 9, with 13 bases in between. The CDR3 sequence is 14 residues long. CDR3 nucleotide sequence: TGTGCCAGCAGCTTGGCCTCTAGGACGGGGCCCCAGCATTTT. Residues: CASSLASRTGPQHF.